A selection of T cell receptor beta chains follows, all from one sample in a study of CXCR3-negative and CXCR3-positive naive CD8 T cells. TCRdb reprocessed the 5' RACE reads and reports one entry per CDR3 protein, with no DNA. Its table records some 41,000 distinct CDR3 sequences. Sample: naive CXCR3- CD8+ T cells from blood. These receptors all stem from a human donor in good health. Some clones in this sample may be carry-over from other donors' samples. CDR3s include the opening cysteine and the closing phenylalanine or tryptophan. Fields, in order: J gene, V gene, CDR3 protein.

J gene: TRBJ2-2; V gene: TRBV7-6; CDR3 protein: CASSRDFLGELFF
J gene: TRBJ2-2; V gene: TRBV6-4; CDR3 protein: CASSPRAGATGELFF
J gene: TRBJ2-4; V gene: TRBV2; CDR3 protein: CASRRGSEVDIQYF
J gene: TRBJ2-7; V gene: TRBV28; CDR3 protein: CASSPSGTTLSTYEQYF
J gene: TRBJ2-7; V gene: TRBV29-1; CDR3 protein: CSVVIFRQGAVYEQYF
J gene: TRBJ2-7; V gene: TRBV5-1; CDR3 protein: CARATGKVYEQYF
J gene: TRBJ1-4; V gene: TRBV5-1; CDR3 protein: CASSLYRSNEKLFF
J gene: TRBJ2-7; V gene: TRBV13; CDR3 protein: CASSTGTSYEQYF
J gene: TRBJ2-7; V gene: TRBV7-3; CDR3 protein: CASRSTGGTYEQYF
J gene: TRBJ2-3; V gene: TRBV7-9; CDR3 protein: CASSPRDRGHTQYF
J gene: TRBJ1-4; V gene: TRBV10-3; CDR3 protein: CAISESGGEKLFF
J gene: TRBJ2-1; V gene: TRBV5-5; CDR3 protein: CASSLGQGALNEQFF
J gene: TRBJ2-1; V gene: TRBV7-6; CDR3 protein: CASSPGTGDPYNEQFF
J gene: TRBJ2-7; V gene: TRBV11-2; CDR3 protein: CASSIGQGAYEQYF
J gene: TRBJ2-2; V gene: TRBV29-1; CDR3 protein: CSVHTGFTGELFF
J gene: TRBJ2-3; V gene: TRBV29-1; CDR3 protein: CSVETQGRGTDTQYF
J gene: TRBJ2-7; V gene: TRBV27; CDR3 protein: CASSYGQGTYEQYF
J gene: TRBJ1-1; V gene: TRBV6-1; CDR3 protein: CASSEDVMDAENTEAFF
J gene: TRBJ1-2; V gene: TRBV12-3/TRBV12-4; CDR3 protein: CASRYGQGQDYGYTF
J gene: TRBJ2-3; V gene: TRBV6-2/TRBV6-3; CDR3 protein: CASSSSSGTDTQYF
J gene: TRBJ2-3; V gene: TRBV10-2; CDR3 protein: CASGHRLAGADTDTQYF
J gene: TRBJ2-2; V gene: TRBV6-5; CDR3 protein: CASSYRGNTGELFF
J gene: TRBJ2-7; V gene: TRBV20-1; CDR3 protein: CSAYPPGHEQYF
J gene: TRBJ2-7; V gene: TRBV29-1; CDR3 protein: CSVRQESSYEQYF
J gene: TRBJ1-1; V gene: TRBV29-1; CDR3 protein: CSVALHPNTEAFF
J gene: TRBJ2-7; V gene: TRBV13; CDR3 protein: CASSPTGQGAEEQYF
J gene: TRBJ2-7; V gene: TRBV28; CDR3 protein: CASRDIHSYEQYF
J gene: TRBJ2-2; V gene: TRBV29-1; CDR3 protein: CSVRQLGELFF
J gene: TRBJ2-5; V gene: TRBV7-2; CDR3 protein: CASSHGTSGEETQYF
J gene: TRBJ1-2; V gene: TRBV29-1; CDR3 protein: CSVVLGGARGYTF
J gene: TRBJ2-5; V gene: TRBV12-3/TRBV12-4; CDR3 protein: CASRPPGTSGKETQYF
J gene: TRBJ1-1; V gene: TRBV29-1; CDR3 protein: CSVERGGHTEAFF
J gene: TRBJ2-5; V gene: TRBV27; CDR3 protein: CASSQVTRETQYF